These T cell receptor beta chains were read from a single sample in a study of cytomegalovirus exposure and HLA in healthy donors. Repertoires were generated with immunoSEQ multiplex PCR, while TCRdb's copy carries only in-frame clones and drops some. Found here are some 190,000 clones, roughly 75% of them singletons; the top ten hold under 2%. The sequencing sample was made of PBMCs. The receptors shown here come from a woman aged 25 to 45 in good health and CMV-seronegative. Both conserved end residues are part of each CDR3. The D gene is left open where the match is weak. Expanded clones are given a class, and other clones once, few, many or no size at all.

v_gene	abundance	j_gene	d_gene	CDR3aa	CDR3nt
TRBV7-6	few	TRBJ1-1	TRBD1	CASSTPTGFSGTEAFF	TGTGCCAGCAGCACTCCGACAGGGTTTTCTGGCACTGAAGCTTTCTTT
TRBV27	NA	TRBJ2-1	TRBD2	CASIKRGAREQFF	TGTGCCAGCATCAAGCGGGGGGCCCGGGAGCAGTTCTTC
TRBV7-2	NA	TRBJ2-3	NA	CASSFGHTDTQYF	TGTGCCAGCAGCTTTGGACACACAGATACGCAGTATTTT
TRBV12-5	NA	TRBJ2-3	TRBD1	CASGTGQGVDTQYF	TGTGCTAGTGGTACGGGACAGGGTGTAGATACGCAGTATTTT
TRBV5-1	few	TRBJ2-7	NA	CASSLVGGIYYEQYF	TGCGCCAGCAGCTTGGTTGGCGGAATTTACTACGAGCAGTACTTC
TRBV4-3	few	TRBJ1-1	TRBD1	CASSQSGTGLTEAFF	TGCGCCAGCAGCCAAAGCGGGACAGGACTCACTGAAGCTTTCTTT
TRBV20-1	NA	TRBJ1-3	TRBD1	CSAGGTGSIYF	TGCAGTGCTGGCGGGACAGGATCCATATATTTT
TRBV19	once	TRBJ1-1	TRBD1	CASMPGQGGNTEAFF	TGTGCCAGTATGCCTGGACAGGGAGGGAACACTGAAGCTTTCTTT
TRBV4-2	once	TRBJ1-3	NA	CASSQEWQNSGNTIYF	TGTGCCAGCAGCCAAGAATGGCAGAACTCTGGAAACACCATATATTTT
TRBV29-1	NA	TRBJ2-3	NA	CSVEGGADTQYF	TGCAGCGTTGAAGGGGGGGCAGATACGCAGTATTTT
TRBV5-1	NA	TRBJ2-1	NA	CASTLSGTYNEQFF	TGCGCCAGCACCCTTTCCGGGACCTACAATGAGCAGTTCTTC
TRBV20-1	NA	TRBJ1-3	NA	CSAPQGNTIYF	TGCAGTGCTCCACAGGGAAACACCATATATTTT
TRBV6-5	NA	TRBJ2-2	TRBD2	CASSYLAGGPTGELFF	TGTGCCAGCAGTTACCTAGCGGGGGGGCCTACCGGGGAGCTGTTTTTT
TRBV10-3	NA	TRBJ2-2	TRBD1	CATHPQDRGRELFF	TGTGCCACCCACCCACAAGACAGGGGTCGGGAGCTGTTTTTT
TRBV9	NA	TRBJ2-3	NA	CASSVAKSTDTQYF	TGTGCCAGCAGCGTAGCAAAAAGCACAGATACGCAGTATTTT
TRBV10-3	few	TRBJ2-1	TRBD2	CAISTSGGGYNEQFF	TGTGCCATCTCGACTAGCGGGGGGGGTTACAATGAGCAGTTCTTC
TRBV27	NA	TRBJ2-7	TRBD1	CASSLPRTGAIYEQYF	TGTGCCAGCAGTTTACCTAGAACAGGGGCGATCTACGAGCAGTACTTC
TRBV2	NA	TRBJ2-5	TRBD2	CASTGLAGVQETQYF	TGTGCCAGCACCGGACTAGCGGGGGTCCAAGAGACCCAGTACTTC
TRBV5-1	NA	TRBJ2-7	TRBD1	CASRLNLGQGYEQYF	TGCGCCAGCAGACTGAACCTAGGACAGGGGTACGAGCAGTACTTC
TRBV9	few	TRBJ2-3	NA	CASSLLANTDTQYF	TGTGCCAGCAGCTTACTAGCTAATACAGATACGCAGTATTTT
TRBV6-6	NA	TRBJ2-7	NA	CASSSPTTVLSYEQYF	TGTGCCAGCAGTTCGCCCACGACAGTTCTCTCCTACGAGCAGTACTTC
TRBV29-1	NA	TRBJ2-1	TRBD2	CSVGHTSARSYNEQFF	TGCAGCGTTGGACATACTAGCGCCCGCTCCTACAATGAGCAGTTCTTC
TRBV7-9	NA	TRBJ2-3	NA	CAFRQEGISTDTQYF	TGTGCCTTCCGCCAGGAGGGGATATCGACAGATACGCAGTATTTT
TRBV7-6	NA	TRBJ2-5	TRBD2	CASSSQTSGEETQYF	TGTGCCAGCAGCTCACAGACTAGCGGGGAGGAGACCCAGTACTTC
TRBV2	NA	TRBJ1-1	NA	CASSEAGHLTEAFF	TGTGCCAGCAGTGAAGCGGGACATTTAACCGAAGCTTTCTTT
TRBV6-1	NA	TRBJ1-5	TRBD1	CASSSRQGGHQPQHF	TGTGCCAGCAGCTCGAGACAGGGGGGTCATCAGCCCCAGCATTTT
TRBV5-1	NA	TRBJ1-1	NA	CASSLAQSNTEAFF	TGCGCCAGCAGCTTGGCGCAGTCGAACACTGAAGCTTTCTTT
TRBV29-1	few	TRBJ1-4	NA	CSVVGFTEKLFF	TGCAGCGTGGTGGGCTTCACCGAAAAACTGTTTTTT
TRBV6-5	NA	TRBJ2-2	TRBD1	CASSFLTGGRTGELFF	TGTGCCAGCAGTTTCCTGACAGGGGGTAGAACCGGGGAGCTGTTTTTT
TRBV2	NA	TRBJ1-1	NA	CASEGGKGLNTEAFF	TGTGCCAGCGAGGGGGGGAAGGGCTTGAACACTGAAGCTTTCTTT
TRBV19	NA	TRBJ1-1	TRBD1	CASSILGTVEAFF	TGTGCCAGTAGTATCCTTGGGACAGTTGAAGCTTTCTTT
TRBV19	NA	TRBJ1-5	NA	CASSISGQANQPQHF	TGTGCCAGTAGTATCAGCGGCCAGGCGAATCAGCCCCAGCATTTT
TRBV19	NA	TRBJ2-7	TRBD1	CASLDRGYSYEQYF	TGTGCCAGTCTGGACAGGGGTTACTCCTACGAGCAGTACTTC
TRBV6-5	NA	TRBJ2-7	NA	CASSYSVSAYEQYF	TGTGCCAGCAGTTACTCGGTCAGTGCATACGAGCAGTACTTC
TRBV29-1	NA	TRBJ1-1	NA	CSSKAGAARNTEAFF	TGCAGTTCAAAAGCGGGGGCAGCCCGGAACACTGAAGCTTTCTTT
TRBV5-6	NA	TRBJ2-7	TRBD1	CASSPGGTGAGQYF	TGTGCCAGCAGCCCGGGGGGGACAGGGGCGGGGCAGTACTTC
TRBV7-2	few	TRBJ1-1	NA	CASSLDPLNTEAFF	TGTGCCAGCAGCTTAGATCCGTTGAACACTGAAGCTTTCTTT
TRBV6-6	NA	TRBJ2-1	NA	CASSTLRGSSYNEQFF	TGTGCCAGCAGTACGCTTAGGGGGAGCTCCTACAATGAGCAGTTCTTC
TRBV7-2	once	TRBJ2-3	NA	CASSRLIQGNTQYF	TGTGCCAGCAGCCGACTCATACAGGGAAATACGCAGTATTTT
TRBV19	NA	TRBJ2-7	NA	CASSIAQGGTYEQYF	TGTGCCAGTAGTATAGCCCAGGGAGGTACGTACGAGCAGTACTTC
TRBV6-1	NA	TRBJ2-5	NA	CASSRQLRETQYF	TGTGCCAGCAGTCGACAGCTACGGGAGACCCAGTACTTC
TRBV29-1	NA	TRBJ2-2	NA	CSILTENTGELFF	TGCAGCATCTTGACAGAGAACACCGGGGAGCTGTTTTTT
TRBV5-8	NA	TRBJ1-1	NA	CASSSLGSLTEAFF	TGTGCCAGCAGCTCCCTCGGGAGTCTCACTGAAGCTTTCTTT
TRBV9	few	TRBJ2-7	TRBD2	CASSVDPGGGAEQYF	TGTGCCAGCAGCGTAGACCCGGGGGGAGGAGCGGAGCAGTACTTC
TRBV6-6	once	TRBJ1-4	NA	CASSYQNLWFF	TGTGCCAGCAGTTATCAGAATTTATGGTTTTTT
TRBV19	once	TRBJ1-6	NA	CASSIATLKSSYNSPLHF	TGTGCCAGTAGTATAGCCACCCTTAAGAGCTCCTATAATTCACCCCTCCACTTT
TRBV7-2	NA	TRBJ2-1	NA	CASSLDPPSNEQFF	TGTGCCAGCAGCTTAGATCCCCCCAGCAATGAGCAGTTCTTC
TRBV19	NA	TRBJ1-5	NA	CASSQTVRGQPQHF	TGTGCCAGTAGTCAAACAGTGCGGGGTCAGCCCCAGCATTTT
TRBV29-1	NA	TRBJ1-1	TRBD1	CSVDRTGVNTEAFF	TGCAGCGTTGACCGGACAGGGGTTAACACTGAAGCTTTCTTT
TRBV5-1	NA	TRBJ1-5	NA	CASSSTGNSNQPQHF	TGCGCCAGCAGCTCTACAGGGAATAGCAATCAGCCCCAGCATTTT
TRBV7-9	NA	TRBJ1-1	TRBD1	CASSQSLTGEGMNTEAFF	TGTGCCAGCAGCCAAAGTCTGACAGGGGAAGGAATGAACACTGAAGCTTTCTTT
TRBV6-1	NA	TRBJ1-2	NA	CASSRTSYTF	TGTGCCAGCAGCCGGACAAGCTACACCTTC
TRBV23-1	few	TRBJ1-2	NA	CASSQSKRGADGYTF	TGCGCCAGCAGTCAATCGAAACGGGGGGCGGATGGCTACACCTTC
TRBV19	NA	TRBJ2-7	NA	CASTLGLNSYEQYF	TGTGCCAGTACCCTGGGACTCAACTCCTACGAGCAGTACTTC
TRBV18	once	TRBJ1-5	NA	CASSPQRLVRRNQPQHF	TGTGCCAGCTCACCACAGCGTCTAGTTCGGCGCAATCAGCCCCAGCATTTT